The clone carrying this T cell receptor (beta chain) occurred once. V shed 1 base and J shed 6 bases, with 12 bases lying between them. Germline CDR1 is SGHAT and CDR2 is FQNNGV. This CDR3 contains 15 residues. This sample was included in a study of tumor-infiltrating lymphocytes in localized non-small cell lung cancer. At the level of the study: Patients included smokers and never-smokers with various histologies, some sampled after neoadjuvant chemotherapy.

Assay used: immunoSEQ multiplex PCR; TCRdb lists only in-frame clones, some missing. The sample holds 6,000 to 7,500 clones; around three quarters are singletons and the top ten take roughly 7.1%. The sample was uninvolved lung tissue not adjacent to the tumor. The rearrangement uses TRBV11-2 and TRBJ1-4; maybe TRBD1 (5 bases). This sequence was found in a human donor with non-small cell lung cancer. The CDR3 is CASSLGGREHEKLFF. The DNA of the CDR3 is TGTGCCAGCAGCTTAGGAGGCAGGGAGCATGAAAAACTGTTTTTT. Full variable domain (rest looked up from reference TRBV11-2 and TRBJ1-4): EAGVAQSPRYKIIEKRQSVAFWCNPISGHATLYWYQQILGQGPKLLIQFQNNGVVDDSQLPKDRFSAERLKGVDSTLKIQPAKLEDSAVYLCASSLGGREHEKLFFGSGTQLSVL.